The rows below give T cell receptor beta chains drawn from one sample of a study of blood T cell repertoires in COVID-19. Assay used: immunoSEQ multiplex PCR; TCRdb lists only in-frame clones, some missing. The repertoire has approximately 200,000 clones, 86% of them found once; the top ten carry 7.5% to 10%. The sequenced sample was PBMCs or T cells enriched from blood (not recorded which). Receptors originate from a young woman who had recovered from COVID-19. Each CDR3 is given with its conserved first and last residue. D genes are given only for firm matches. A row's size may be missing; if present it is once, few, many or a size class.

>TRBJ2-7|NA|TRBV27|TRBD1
TGTGCCAGCAGCTACTCGGGACAGGTATTCTACGAGCAGTACTTC
CASSYSGQVFYEQYF
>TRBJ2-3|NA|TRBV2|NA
TGTGCCAGCAGTGGAGGGACAGATACGCAGTATTTT
CASSGGTDTQYF
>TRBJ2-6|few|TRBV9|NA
TGTGCCAGCAGCCCCCCCGGCTCTGGGGCCAACGTCCTGACTTTC
CASSPPGSGANVLTF
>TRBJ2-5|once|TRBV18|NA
TGTGCCAGCTCACTAGAGGGAGAGACCCAGTACTTC
CASSLEGETQYF
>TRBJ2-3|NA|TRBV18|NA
TGTGCCAGCTCAGAACTAGCCAGCACAGATACGCAGTATTTT
CASSELASTDTQYF
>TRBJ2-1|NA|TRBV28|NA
TGTGCCAGCACCTATTTTGGAGCGACTTCCTACAATGAGCAGTTCTTC
CASTYFGATSYNEQFF
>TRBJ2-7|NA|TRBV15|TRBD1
TGTGCCACCAGCAGAGATCTTTTGGGACAGGGCTACGAGCAGTACTTC
CATSRDLLGQGYEQYF
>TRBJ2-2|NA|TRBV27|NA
TGTGCCAGCAGTTTCATAGCAGCCACGAACACCGGGGAGCTGTTTTTT
CASSFIAATNTGELFF
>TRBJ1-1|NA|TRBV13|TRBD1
TGTGCCAGCAGCACGAGGACAGGGTCAGGAGGCAACACTGAAGCTTTCTTT
CASSTRTGSGGNTEAFF
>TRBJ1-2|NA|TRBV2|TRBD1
TGTGCCAGCAAGGGGGACAGGGGGCTGTTGAGTGGCTACACCTTC
CASKGDRGLLSGYTF
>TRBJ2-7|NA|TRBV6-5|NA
TGTGCCAGCACTTCCAGATTCCACGAGCAGTACTTC
CASTSRFHEQYF
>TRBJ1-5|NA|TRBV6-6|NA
TGTGCCAGCAGTTGGACAGTTGAAAGGAATCAGCCCCAGCATTTT
CASSWTVERNQPQHF
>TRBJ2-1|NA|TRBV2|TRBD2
TGTGCCAGCAGTGAACGGCTAGCGGGAGCCGATGAGCAGTTCTTC
CASSERLAGADEQFF
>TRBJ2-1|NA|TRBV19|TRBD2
TGTGCCAGTAGTGTGGAGACTAGCGGGATTCTTGAGCAGTTCTTC
CASSVETSGILEQFF
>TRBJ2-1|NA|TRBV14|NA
TGTGCCAGCAGCTTAGGGGCTTACAATGAGCAGTTCTTC
CASSLGAYNEQFF
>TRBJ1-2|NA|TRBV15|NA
TGTGCCACCAGCAGAGATTGGGGGCAGAACTATGGCTACACCTTC
CATSRDWGQNYGYTF
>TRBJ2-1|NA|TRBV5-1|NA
TGCGCCAGCAGCTTAGACTCTAGCAGCAGTGAGCAGTTCTTC
CASSLDSSSSEQFF
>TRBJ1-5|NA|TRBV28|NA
TGTGCCATCTCGCGGGGGGGGGAAGTACAGCCCCAGCATTTT
CAISRGGEVQPQHF
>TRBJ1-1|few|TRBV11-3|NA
TGTGCCAGCAGCTCCCAGGGAAGTACTGAAGCTTTCTTT
CASSSQGSTEAFF
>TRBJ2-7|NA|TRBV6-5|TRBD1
TGTGCCAGCAGTCGGGACAGGACCCACTCCTACGAGCAGTACTTC
CASSRDRTHSYEQYF
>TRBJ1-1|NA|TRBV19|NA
TGTGCCAGTAGTATGGGGGGGTGGGACACTGAAGCTTTCTTT
CASSMGGWDTEAFF
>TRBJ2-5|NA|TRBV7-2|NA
TGTGCCAGCAGCACCACTAGGGGGGGAGAGACCCAGTACTTC
CASSTTRGGETQYF
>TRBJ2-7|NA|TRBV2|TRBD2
TGTGCCACCGAAACCGGGACTAGCGGGACTGAGCAGTACTTC
CATETGTSGTEQYF
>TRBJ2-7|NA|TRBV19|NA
TGTGCCAGTAGTACCCAGGGGAAGGTCTACGAGCAGTACTTC
CASSTQGKVYEQYF
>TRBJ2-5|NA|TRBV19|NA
TGTGCCAGTAGTAAAGGGATGTGGACAGCACAGAAAGAGACCCAGTACTTC
CASSKGMWTAQKETQYF
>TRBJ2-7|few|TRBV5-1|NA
TGCGCCAGCAGCTCGCATGAGACAGGATACGAGCAGTACTTC
CASSSHETGYEQYF
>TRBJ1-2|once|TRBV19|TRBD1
TGTGCCAGTACCGTGGGTACAGGGGGCGGCTACACCTTC
CASTVGTGGGYTF
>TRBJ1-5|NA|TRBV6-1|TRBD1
TGTGCCAGCAGTGAAGCACAGGGGAATCAGCCCCAGCATTTT
CASSEAQGNQPQHF
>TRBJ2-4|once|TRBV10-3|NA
TGTGCCATCAGTAGACAGGTTCTCTCCTCGGCCAAAAACATTCAGTACTTC
CAISRQVLSSAKNIQYF
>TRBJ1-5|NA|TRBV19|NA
TGTGCCAGTAGTATAGGAAACAGGGTCTGGAATCAGCCCCAGCATTTT
CASSIGNRVWNQPQHF
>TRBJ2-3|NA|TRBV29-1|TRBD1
TGCAGCGTTGAACCCCCCCCAGGGGGAAGCACAGATACGCAGTATTTT
CSVEPPPGGSTDTQYF
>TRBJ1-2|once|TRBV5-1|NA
TGCGCCAGCAGCTTGGGGGGAGGCTATGGCTACACCTTC
CASSLGGGYGYTF
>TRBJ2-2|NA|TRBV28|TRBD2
TGTGCCAGCAGTTTAATAGCGGGAGGCTCGAACACCGGGGAGCTGTTTTTT
CASSLIAGGSNTGELFF
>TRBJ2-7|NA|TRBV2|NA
TGTGCCAGCACCACCGGGTGGGGGCTCCACTCCTACGAGCAGTACTTC
CASTTGWGLHSYEQYF
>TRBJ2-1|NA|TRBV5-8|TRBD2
TGTGCCAGCAGCTTGATGGCTAGCGGGCTTGGTGAGCAGTTCTTC
CASSLMASGLGEQFF
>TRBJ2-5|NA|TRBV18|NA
TGTGCCAGCTCACAAAAGAGCGAGACCCAGTACTTC
CASSQKSETQYF
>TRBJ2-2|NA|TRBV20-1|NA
TGCAGTGCTAGTCGCAGGTCCAAAGGGGAGCTGTTTTTT
CSASRRSKGELFF
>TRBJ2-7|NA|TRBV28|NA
TGTGCCAGCAGTTTAGCGGGAAGCTCCTACGAGCAGTACTTC
CASSLAGSSYEQYF
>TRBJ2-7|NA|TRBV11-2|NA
TGTGCCAGCAGCTTAAAGACAGGAAACTCCTACGAGCAGTACTTC
CASSLKTGNSYEQYF
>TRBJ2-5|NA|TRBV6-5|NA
TGTGCCAGCAGTTTAAATAGTATGGGGGGAGAGACCCAGTACTTC
CASSLNSMGGETQYF
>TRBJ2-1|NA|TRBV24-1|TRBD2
TGTGCCACCAGTGGTCTAGCGGGTCAAGACAATGAGCAGTTCTTC
CATSGLAGQDNEQFF
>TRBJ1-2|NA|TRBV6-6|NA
TGTGCCAGCAGCCCGGGGTCGGCCAGCAACTATGGCTACACCTTC
CASSPGSASNYGYTF
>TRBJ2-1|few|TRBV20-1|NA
TGCAGTGCTAGTTGGGGACTTTCCTACAATGAGCAGTTCTTC
CSASWGLSYNEQFF